These T cell receptor beta chains were read from a single sample in a study of cytomegalovirus exposure and HLA in healthy donors. Only in-frame clones appear in the TCRdb table, and some are missing; sequencing was by immunoSEQ multiplex PCR. This sample carries some 140,000 clones, 80% of them seen once, and the ten largest clones take around 5.6%. Sequences were obtained from PBMCs. These receptor sequences come from a woman aged 40 to 50 in good health and CMV-seropositive. Each CDR3 is given with its conserved first and last residue. The D gene is left open where the match is weak. Rows may omit the clone size; those that give it use once, few, many or a size class.

v_gene,j_gene,abundance,d_gene,CDR3aa
TRBV6-6,TRBJ2-7,.,TRBD2,CASKGGSTNEQYF
TRBV30,TRBJ2-3,few,.,CAWSLGGDTQYF
TRBV18,TRBJ2-5,.,TRBD2,CASSPPGLAGGETQYF
TRBV2,TRBJ2-7,.,.,CASSEVEHSSYF
TRBV9,TRBJ2-5,.,TRBD1,CASSPGQGVRETQYF
TRBV19,TRBJ1-1,.,.,CASINSAVNTEAFF
TRBV27,TRBJ2-1,.,.,CASSLLGEAYNEQFF
TRBV28,TRBJ2-7,.,.,CASTRRGLVRDF
TRBV28,TRBJ2-3,.,.,CASGESDTQYF
TRBV6-6,TRBJ2-7,.,.,CASSQPRTLSSYEQYF
TRBV6-1,TRBJ2-2,few,TRBD2,CASTQRAGVSGELFF
TRBV11-2,TRBJ2-1,once,.,CASSHRFEQFF
TRBV30,TRBJ2-3,.,TRBD1,CAWSSGRGTGWSTDTQYF
TRBV28,TRBJ2-7,.,.,CASSPRVYEQYF
TRBV10-2,TRBJ2-1,.,TRBD2,CASSEVFTSGRTDEQFF
TRBV6-1,TRBJ1-4,few,.,CASSWRGDEKLFF
TRBV7-9,TRBJ2-6,.,TRBD1,CASSAGTGGPGANVLTF